Each of the 4 T cell receptor beta chains below was sequenced from the same sample in a study of T cell clonotyping in hematopoietic cell transplantation. TCRdb's table, derived via immunoSEQ multiplex PCR, lists solely in-frame clones and lacks some. The sample lists approximately 41,000 clones, 95% occurring once. Material for sequencing was peripheral blood mononuclear cells. The receptors come from a man aged 30-40 years in good health. Some clones in this sample may be carry-over from other donors' samples.

V and J are TRBV5-6 and TRBJ2-7; D is possibly TRBD1 or TRBD2 (5 bases each). The CDR3 has 12 amino acids. The V and J ends lost 4 bases and 7 bases respectively, with 12 bases between them. In germline, CDR1 is SGHDT, CDR2 YYEEEE. This CDR3 is CASSRDRREQYF. The CDR3, as DNA: TGTGCCAGCAGCAGGGACCGCAGGGAGCAGTACTTC. Looking up the rest from reference TRBV5-6 and TRBJ2-7 gives the full variable domain: DAGVTQSPTHLIKTRGQQVTLRCSPKSGHDTVSWYQQALGQGPQFIFQYYEEEERQRGNFPDRFSGHQFPNYSSELNVNALLLGDSALYLCASSRDRREQYFGPGTRLTVT.

The rearrangement uses TRBV5-4 and TRBJ2-3; possibly TRBD2 for D (5 bases). Trimming took 4 bases from V and 4 from J, leaving 16 bases between them. In germline, CDR1 is SGHNT, CDR2 YYREEE (reference sequence). The CDR3 is made up of 15 amino acids. The CDR3 is CASSQERNFADTQYF. CDR3 DNA: TGTGCCAGCAGCCAAGAGCGGAACTTTGCAGATACGCAGTATTTT.

The chain couples TRBV7-8 to TRBJ2-2; TRBD2 matches 8 bases. Germline CDR1 SGHVS, CDR2 FQNEAQ. The ends lost 8 bases at V and 4 bases at J; junction bases unmatched: 9. This CDR3 spans 15 amino acids. CDR3 coding DNA: TGTGCCAGCCAGAGCGGGGGCCCCTCCACCGGGGAGCTGTTTTTT. Translating gives CASQSGGPSTGELFF. Variable domain in full (rest from reference TRBV7-8 and TRBJ2-2): GAGVSQSPRYKVAKRGQDVALRCDPISGHVSLFWYQQALGQGPEFLTYFQNEAQLDKSGLPSDRFFAERPEGSVSTLKIQRTQQEDSAVYLCASQSGGPSTGELFFGEGSRLTVL.

CDR3 DNA sequence: TGTGCCACCCTTGGGGGTCGGTACTTAGGGCAGTACTTC. Protein sequence: CATLGGRYLGQYF. V is TRBV25-1 and J is TRBJ2-7; D tentatively reads TRBD1 or TRBD2 (5 bases each). This CDR3 is 13 amino acids long. With 10 bases removed from V and 9 bases from J, the gap between germline ends came to 22 bases. CDR1 and CDR2 (germline): MGHDK, SYGVNS.